The entry below gives a single T cell receptor (beta chain) sequence along with its context. All recovered Cohort 3 donors got two negative PCRs, got clearance, or saw symptom resolution. The V gene end was trimmed by 5 bases and the J gene end by 2 bases; junction bases not matched to a gene: 5. Germline V CDR1 and CDR2: GTSNPN, SVGIG (reference sequence). The CDR3 contains 13 residues. As originally analysed: Amplified reference gene primers provided the basis for estimating nucleated cell counts. Measured with immunoSEQ multiplex PCR; TCRdb has only the in-frame clones, and not every one. V, J and clone size reflect that table, while D and trimming were determined from the DNA. The table lists fewer than 250,000 clones, around nine tenths of them singletons. The sample belongs to a study of blood T cell repertoires in COVID-19. Whole-study context: Specimens from acute and convalescent COVID-19 originated in the United States, Italy and Spain.

This TCR derives from a man between 25 and 39 years old who had recovered from COVID-19. Sequences were obtained from PBMCs or T cells enriched from blood (not recorded which). The chain carries TRBV30 and TRBJ2-7; 8 bases are a match to TRBD1. This CDR3 is CAWGQGMAYEQYF. CDR3 coding DNA: TGTGCCTGGGGACAGGGTATGGCCTACGAGCAGTACTTC. The full variable domain, its missing parts supplied by reference TRBV30 and TRBJ2-7, is SQTIHQWPATLVQPVGSPLSLECTVEGTSNPNLYWYRQAAGRGLQLLFYSVGIGQISSEVPQNLSASRPQDRQFILSSKKLLLSDSGFYLCAWGQGMAYEQYFGPGTRLTVT.